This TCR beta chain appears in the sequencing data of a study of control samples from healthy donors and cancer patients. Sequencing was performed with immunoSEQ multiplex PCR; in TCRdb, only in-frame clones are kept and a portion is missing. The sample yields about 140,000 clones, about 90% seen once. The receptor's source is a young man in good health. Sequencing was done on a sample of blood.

The CDR3 DNA reads as TGTGCCAGCAGCCCAAACTCCCCCGGGGGGTGGGACGAGCAGTACTTC. Its translation is CASSPNSPGGWDEQYF. The chain employs TRBV5-4 and TRBJ2-7; TRBD2 matches 7 bases. Per germline, CDR1 SGHNT and CDR2 YYREEE (reference sequence). Germline trimming cut 4 bases from V and 5 bases from J; bases unmatched to any gene: 15. The CDR3 is 16 residues long. Based on the CDR3 plus reference TRBV5-4 and TRBJ2-7, the full variable domain is ETGVTQSPTHLIKTRGQQVTLRCSSQSGHNTVSWYQQALGQGPQFIFQYYREEENGRGNFPPRFSGLQFPNYSSELNVNALELDDSALYLCASSPNSPGGWDEQYFGPGTRLTVT.